The 21 T cell receptor beta chains listed next were all sequenced from one sample in a study of human T cells and chemical hapten exposure. One entry per CDR3 protein results from TCRdb running MiXCR on the RACE reads. The sample holds tens of thousands of distinct CDR3 sequences; about 9.4% are singletons and the top ten take 14%. Time point meaning: pre-sensitization, week 0. The treatment is: therapeutic diphenylcyclopropenone sensitization with weekly scalp DPC. The sequenced sample was whole blood, obtained in connection with sensitization to the hapten diphenylcyclopropenone (DPC). Receptors originate from a middle-aged woman with alopecia areata. Some clones in this sample may be carry-over from other donors' samples.

This clonotype was seen at least ten times. The chain has TRBV7-6 and TRBJ1-1; D might be TRBD1 (6 bases). Germline values: CDR1 SGHVS, CDR2 FNYEAQ. Trimming removed 5 bases at V and 3 bases at J, with 10 bases between. This CDR3 comprises 13 residues. The CDR3 reads CASSPTGYTEAFF. The CDR3 bases are TGTGCCAGCAGCCCCACAGGGTACACTGAAGCTTTCTTT. Combining the CDR3 with reference TRBV7-6 and TRBJ1-1 gives the whole variable domain GAGVSQSPRYKVTKRGQDVALRCDPISGHVSLYWYRQALGQGPEFLTYFNYEAQQDKSGLPNDRFSAERPEGSISTLTIQRTEQRDSAMYRCASSPTGYTEAFFGQGTRLTVV.

The chain employs TRBV2 and TRBJ2-1; a weak D match, TRBD2 (6 bases). Germline V gene data show CDR1 as SNHLY and CDR2 as FYNNEI. The CDR3 length is 16 residues. The V end lost 3 bases, the J end lost 6 bases, and 18 bases lay between the germline ends. CDR3: CASSELKGGLGNEQFF. CDR3 DNA sequence: TGTGCCAGCAGTGAGCTTAAAGGAGGGCTAGGCAATGAGCAGTTCTTC.

CDR3 sequence reads: CASSHRMRGGADYNEQFF. The CDR3, as DNA: TGTGCCAGCAGCCACCGCATGAGAGGGGGGGCCGACTACAATGAGCAGTTCTTC. The chain carries TRBV3-1 and TRBJ2-1; D perhaps matches TRBD2 (7 bases). Germline V gene lookup returns CDR1 LGHDT and CDR2 YNNKEL (reference sequence). V lost 3 bases and J 3 bases, leaving 21 bases between the germline ends. The CDR3 sequence is 18 residues long.

The chain links TRBV5-5 to TRBJ1-1; 10 bases are shared with TRBD1. V shed 6 bases, J shed 5 bases, and the junction held 7 bases outside the gene matches. Per the germline V gene, CDR1 is SGHKS and CDR2 is YYEKEE (reference sequence). The CDR3 consists of 14 residues. CDR3 nucleotides: TGTGCCAGCATACCGACAGGGGGCCTTACTGAAGCTTTCTTT. Translated, it gives CASIPTGGLTEAFF.

This clonotype was counted at least ten times. V usage is TRBV7-2 and J usage is TRBJ1-2; D is undetermined. V gave up 6 bases and J gave up 0 bases, with 17 bases separating them. There are 16 residues in the CDR3. Germline V gene sequence: CDR1 SGHTA, CDR2 FQGNSA. The CDR3 here is CASRQQGSGSNYGYTF. The CDR3 nucleotides read TGTGCCAGCAGGCAACAAGGGTCCGGCTCTAACTATGGCTACACCTTC. Full variable domain (rest looked up from reference TRBV7-2 and TRBJ1-2): GAGVSQSPSNKVTEKGKDVELRCDPISGHTALYWYRQSLGQGLEFLIYFQGNSAPDKSGLPSDRFSAERTGGSVSTLTIQRTQQEDSAVYLCASRQQGSGSNYGYTFGSGTRLTVV.

This clonotype was detected ten times or more. The gene calls are TRBV12-3 or TRBV12-4 and TRBJ1-6; D is uncertain. CDR3 length: 14 amino acids. Trimming took off 6 bases at V and 5 bases at J, with 11 bases between the two ends. Here the CDR3 DNA reads TGTGCCAGCAGCCCTGTCAGAGATAATTCACCCCTCCACTTT. It translates to CASSPVRDNSPLHF.

This clonotype was seen more than once but under ten times. This sequence joins TRBV29-1 and TRBJ2-3; D is unresolved. CDR1 and CDR2 (germline): SQVTM, ANQGSEA. The CDR3 runs to 12 residues. Trimming took 3 bases from V and 2 from J, leaving 6 bases between them. The CDR3 is CSVEANTDTQYF. The CDR3 bases are TGCAGCGTTGAGGCTAACACAGATACGCAGTATTTT.

The genes are TRBV20-1 and TRBJ1-2, with D possibly TRBD1 on 5 matching bases. Germline assignment: CDR1 DFQATT and CDR2 SNEGSKA (reference sequence). V lost 6 bases, J lost 4 bases, and 18 bases lay in between. The CDR3 spans 14 residues. CDR3 loop: CSAIEMGRFYGYTF. The CDR3 nucleotides read TGCAGTGCCATCGAAATGGGACGGTTCTATGGCTACACCTTC.

This clonotype was recorded many times. The chain combines TRBV5-6 with TRBJ2-7; 7 nucleotides line up with TRBD2. The CDR3 covers 14 residues. In germline, CDR1 is SGHDT, CDR2 YYEEEE. J was trimmed by 4 bases and V by 4 bases; bases with no gene match: 8. As DNA, the CDR3 is TGTGCCAGCAGCCCCGGCGGCGGGGGTTACGAGCAGTACTTC. Translated: CASSPGGGGYEQYF.

This clonotype occurred a few times. The chain combines TRBV6-2 or TRBV6-3 with TRBJ2-1; maybe TRBD2 (5 bases). V lost 3 bases to trimming and J lost 6 bases, with 12 bases between them. Germline V gene sequence: CDR1 MNHEY, CDR2 SVGEGT. CDR3 size: 14 residues. CDR3 region: CASSYFSEGNEQFF. For the CDR3, the DNA is TGTGCCAGCAGTTATTTTTCCGAGGGCAATGAGCAGTTCTTC.

Many counts were recorded for this clonotype. The chain recombines TRBV13 with TRBJ2-2; the D is unclear. Per the germline V gene, CDR1 is PRHDT and CDR2 is FYEKMQ (reference sequence). The V and J ends lost 4 bases and 4 bases respectively, with 16 bases between them. The CDR3 has 16 residues. The DNA for the CDR3 is TGTGCCAGCAGCTCTAGAGTAGGGTCGGGCACCGGGGAGCTGTTTTTT. It encodes CASSSRVGSGTGELFF. Combining the CDR3 with reference TRBV13 and TRBJ2-2 gives the whole variable domain AAGVIQSPRHLIKEKRETATLKCYPIPRHDTVYWYQQGPGQDPQFLISFYEKMQSDKGSIPDRFSAQQFSDYHSELNMSSLELGDSALYFCASSSRVGSGTGELFFGEGSRLTVL.

This clonotype was observed at least ten times. The chain recombines TRBV27 with TRBJ1-6; the D gene is possibly TRBD1 (5 bases). The V gene's germline CDR1 is MNHEY and CDR2 SMNVEV (reference sequence). Trimming stripped 11 bases from V and 7 bases from J, with 21 bases between. This CDR3 has 15 residues. CDR3 sequence (DNA): TGTGCCCACGTGAGGTGGGGCAGTGGGAATTCACCCCTCCACTTT. Translated, it gives CAHVRWGSGNSPLHF.

This clonotype was detected many times. The chain couples TRBV4-1 to TRBJ1-4; D perhaps matches TRBD1 (6 bases). Germline assignment: CDR1 MGHRA and CDR2 YSYEKL. This CDR3 contains 16 residues. The V end was cut by 4 bases, the J end by 4 bases, with 16 bases between. The CDR3 loop is CASSPRKTGINEKLFF. The CDR3 nucleotides read TGCGCCAGCAGCCCAAGAAAGACAGGCATTAATGAAAAACTGTTTTTT.

This rearrangement joins TRBV4-1 to TRBJ2-1; D might be TRBD2 (6 bases). This CDR3 contains 14 residues. Germline V gene lookup returns CDR1 MGHRA and CDR2 YSYEKL. The V and J ends lost 6 bases and 4 bases respectively, with 13 bases between them. The CDR3 nucleotides are TGCGCCAGCAGGGGGACGGGGGAGTACAATGAGCAGTTCTTC. As protein: CASRGTGEYNEQFF.

The chain has TRBV3-1 and TRBJ2-5; 11 nucleotides line up with TRBD2. The CDR3 covers 14 residues. The J segment lost 0 bases and the V segment lost 6 bases, leaving 0 bases of the junction unmatched. In germline, CDR1 is LGHDT, CDR2 YNNKEL (reference sequence). CDR3 loop: CASRTSGDQETQYF. The CDR3 DNA follows: TGTGCCAGCAGGACTAGCGGGGACCAAGAGACCCAGTACTTC.

This clonotype was picked up a small number of times. The CDR3, as DNA: TGTGCCTGGATACTAGGACAGGGAGGTCTTGGCTACACCTTC. The encoded protein is CAWILGQGGLGYTF. The chain has TRBV30 and TRBJ1-2; 8 bases are a match to TRBD1. In germline, CDR1 is GTSNPN, CDR2 SVGIG (reference sequence). V was clipped by 4 bases and J by 7 bases; unmatched bases: 11. The CDR3 sequence is 14 residues long.

This clonotype was seen ten or more times. CDR3 protein: CASSESRGFDYGYTF. The DNA for the CDR3 is TGTGCCAGCAGTGAGTCGAGAGGGTTTGACTATGGCTACACCTTC. J is TRBJ1-2 and V is TRBV25-1, with no clear D. The CDR3 is made up of 15 amino acids. Germline V gene data show CDR1 as MGHDK and CDR2 as SYGVNS. V lost 3 bases, J lost 3 bases, and 14 bases lay in between.

This clonotype showed up many times. The V and J genes are TRBV6-5 and TRBJ2-1, with 16 bases identical to TRBD2. The CDR3 has 19 residues. Germline V gene lookup returns CDR1 MNHEY and CDR2 SVGAGI. V was pared by 6 bases and J by 2 bases, with 10 bases of the junction left unmatched. Here the CDR3 reads CASSPAGTSGGAPYNEQFF. The CDR3 DNA reads TGTGCCAGCAGCCCTGCTGGGACTAGCGGGGGGGCCCCCTACAATGAGCAGTTCTTC.

This clonotype showed up just a few times. The chain combines TRBV12-3 or TRBV12-4 with TRBJ2-2, with a weak D call TRBD2 (7 bases). This CDR3 spans 16 amino acids. Between the trimmed V and J ends, which lost 7 bases and 1 base, there was a span of 16 bases. CDR3 coding DNA: TGTGCCAGCACCACTAAGGGGGGGCTGAACACCGGGGAGCTGTTTTTT. As protein: CASTTKGGLNTGELFF.

This clonotype was seen ten or more times. This sequence joins TRBV20-1 and TRBJ1-5; unclear D gene. V lost 6 bases, J lost 1 base, and 7 bases lay in between. This CDR3 spans 12 amino acids. Per germline, CDR1 DFQATT and CDR2 SNEGSKA (reference sequence). The CDR3 nucleotides are TGCAGTGCCTCTAAGAGCAATCAGCCCCAGCATTTT. It encodes CSASKSNQPQHF.

This clonotype occurred a few times. Since a much larger clone is just one base distant, this may be a read error. The J gene is TRBJ1-1, the V gene TRBV4-1; D uncertain. This CDR3 is 13 amino acids long. Germline V gives CDR1 MGHRA, CDR2 YSYEKL. Here the CDR3 reads CVSSQIGNTEAFF. The CDR3 coding sequence is TGCGTCAGCAGCCAGATTGGCAACACTGAAGCTTTCTTT.